This T cell receptor beta chain was recovered during a study of CD8+ T cells in alopecia areata. Study-level results: While tofacitinib was given, many expanded lesional clones persisted in scalp and blood. Tissue-resident alphabeta T cells belonging to normal skin likewise get sequenced within scalp specimens.

In each case, RNA was isolated and then reverse transcribed into cDNA as the sequencing template. Here immunoSEQ multiplex PCR was the method, and the copy in TCRdb shows in-frame clones only, minus some. The sample has roughly 73,000 clones; 29% are singletons. Treatment denoted: oral pan-JAK inhibitor, 5-10 mg twice daily. Looked up from germline, CDR1 is MNHEY and CDR2 is SVGAGI. This CDR3 contains 16 residues. V lost 0 bases, J lost 0 bases, and 10 bases lay in between. This clone was found a few times. The antigen is undetermined. The chain is built from TRBV6-5 and TRBJ2-3, with D perhaps TRBD2 (6 bases). The sequences come from CD8+ T cells sorted from blood, collected at week 4, from a patient treated with tofacitinib. The source is a human donor with alopecia areata. Here the CDR3 DNA reads TGTGCCAGCAGTTACTCGCGCGGGACCAGCACAGATACGCAGTATTTT. Translating gives CASSYSRGTSTDTQYF.